This T cell receptor beta chain appears in the sequencing data of a study of T cell repertoires in cytomegalovirus infection. Across the study: HLA-B-restricted CMV epitopes that are well studied, plus recently identified HLA-C-restricted ones, were used by the study. A matching HLA type, together with CMV infection, was signaled by public TCR beta signatures.

A remark on this clonotype: The antigen is undetermined.

Study results and limitations: Identification of carriers of CMV plus the relevant HLA was performed using cumulative public TCR beta family frequency.

TCRdb re-analysed the reads in MiXCR, keeping a single row per CDR3 protein. The table has about 83,000 distinct CDR3 sequences, around half seen once. This sample comprised CD8+ T cells from cultured PBMCs, obtained from culture after CMV antigen stimulation. The source of this sequence is a human donor in good health (CMV status not recorded). Some clones in this sample may be carry-over from other donors' samples.

The CDR3 region has the DNA TGTGCCAGCAGTCTTAACCAACGTGAAGCTTTCTTT. As protein: CASSLNQREAFF. The V gene is TRBV28, the J gene TRBJ1-1; D gene uncertain. CDR1 MDHEN and CDR2 SYDVKM come from the germline V gene. The V end was cut by 5 bases, the J end by 7 bases, with 11 bases between. The CDR3 has 12 amino acids.